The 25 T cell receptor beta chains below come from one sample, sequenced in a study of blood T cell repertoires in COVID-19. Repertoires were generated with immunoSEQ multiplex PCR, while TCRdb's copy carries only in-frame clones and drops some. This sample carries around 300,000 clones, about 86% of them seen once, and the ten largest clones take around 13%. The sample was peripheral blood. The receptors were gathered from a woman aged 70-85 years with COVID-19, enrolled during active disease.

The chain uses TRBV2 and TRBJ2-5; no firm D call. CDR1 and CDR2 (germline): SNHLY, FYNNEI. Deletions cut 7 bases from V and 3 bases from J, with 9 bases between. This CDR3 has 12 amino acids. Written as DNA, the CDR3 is TGTGCCAGCACGAACAGAGAAGAGACCCAGTACTTC. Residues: CASTNREETQYF.

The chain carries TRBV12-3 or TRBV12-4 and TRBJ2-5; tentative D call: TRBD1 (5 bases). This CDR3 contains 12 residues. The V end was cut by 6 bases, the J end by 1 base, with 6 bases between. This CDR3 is CASRDIQETQYF. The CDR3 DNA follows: TGTGCCAGCAGGGACATCCAAGAGACCCAGTACTTC.

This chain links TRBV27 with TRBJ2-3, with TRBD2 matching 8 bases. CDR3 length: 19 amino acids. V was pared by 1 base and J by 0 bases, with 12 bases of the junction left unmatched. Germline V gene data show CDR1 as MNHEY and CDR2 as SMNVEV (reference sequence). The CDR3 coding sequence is TGTGCCAGCAGTTTATTGGGACTAGGGATGACAGAGAGCACAGATACGCAGTATTTT. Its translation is CASSLLGLGMTESTDTQYF.

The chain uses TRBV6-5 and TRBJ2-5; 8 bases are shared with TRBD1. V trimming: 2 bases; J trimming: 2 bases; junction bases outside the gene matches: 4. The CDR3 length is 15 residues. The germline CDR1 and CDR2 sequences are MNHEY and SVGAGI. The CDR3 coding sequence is TGTGCCAGCAGTTACCGTGGGACAGGACAAGAGACCCAGTACTTC. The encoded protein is CASSYRGTGQETQYF.

The CDR3 region is CASSLRQVDRSGYTF. As DNA, the CDR3 is TGTGCCAGCAGCTTGAGACAGGTCGATAGGTCTGGCTACACCTTC. This sequence joins TRBV11-2 and TRBJ1-2, with a weak D call TRBD1 (6 bases). Germline assignment: CDR1 SGHAT and CDR2 FQNNGV. The CDR3 totals 15 residues. V was clipped by 3 bases and J by 7 bases, with 18 bases between them.

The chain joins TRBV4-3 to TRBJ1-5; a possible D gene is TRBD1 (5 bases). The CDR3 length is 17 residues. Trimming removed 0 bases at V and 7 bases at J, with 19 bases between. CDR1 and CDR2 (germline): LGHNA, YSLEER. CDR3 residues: CASSQDLGAPAWQPQHF. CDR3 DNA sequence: TGCGCCAGCAGCCAAGATTTAGGGGCACCCGCGTGGCAGCCCCAGCATTTT.

The CDR3 bases are TGTGCCAGCGGGGGGGGTACATTAGATCGGGAGCTGTTTTTT. This encodes CASGGGTLDRELFF. This rearrangement joins TRBV7-2 to TRBJ2-2, with 7 positions matching TRBD2. V shed 8 bases, J shed 9 bases, and the junction held 12 bases outside the gene matches. The CDR3 has 14 residues. Germline V gene lookup returns CDR1 SGHTA and CDR2 FQGNSA.

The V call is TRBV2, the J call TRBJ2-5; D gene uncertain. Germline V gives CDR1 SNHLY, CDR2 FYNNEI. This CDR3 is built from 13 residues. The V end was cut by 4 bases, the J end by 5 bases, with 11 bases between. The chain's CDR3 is CASSGFRWETQYF. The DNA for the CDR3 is TGTGCCAGCAGTGGGTTTCGGTGGGAGACCCAGTACTTC.

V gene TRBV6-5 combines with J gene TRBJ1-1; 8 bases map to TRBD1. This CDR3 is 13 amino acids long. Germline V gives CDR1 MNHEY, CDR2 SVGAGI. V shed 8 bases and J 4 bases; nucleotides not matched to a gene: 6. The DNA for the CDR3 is TGTGCCAGCCACCGGACAGGGTCCACTGAAGCTTTCTTT. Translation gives CASHRTGSTEAFF.

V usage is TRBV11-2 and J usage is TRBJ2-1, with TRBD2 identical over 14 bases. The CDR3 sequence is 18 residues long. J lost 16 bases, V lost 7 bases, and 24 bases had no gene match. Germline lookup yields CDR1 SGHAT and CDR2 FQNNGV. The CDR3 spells CASTPGGTSGGRWGGLFF. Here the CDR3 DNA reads TGTGCCAGCACGCCAGGCGGGACTAGCGGGGGCCGTTGGGGTGGGTTATTCTTC.

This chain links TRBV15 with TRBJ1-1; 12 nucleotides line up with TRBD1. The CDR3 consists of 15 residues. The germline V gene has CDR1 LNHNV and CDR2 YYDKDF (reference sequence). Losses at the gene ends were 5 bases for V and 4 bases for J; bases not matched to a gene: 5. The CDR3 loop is CATSGDRGRLTEAFF. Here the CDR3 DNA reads TGTGCCACCAGCGGGGACAGGGGGCGACTCACTGAAGCTTTCTTT.

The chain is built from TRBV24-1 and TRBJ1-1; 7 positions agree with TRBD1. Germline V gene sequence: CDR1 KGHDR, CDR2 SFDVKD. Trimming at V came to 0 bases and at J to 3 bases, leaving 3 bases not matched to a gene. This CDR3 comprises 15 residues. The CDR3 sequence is CATSDLLGTDTEAFF. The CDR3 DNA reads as TGTGCCACCAGTGATTTGCTTGGGACAGACACTGAAGCTTTCTTT.

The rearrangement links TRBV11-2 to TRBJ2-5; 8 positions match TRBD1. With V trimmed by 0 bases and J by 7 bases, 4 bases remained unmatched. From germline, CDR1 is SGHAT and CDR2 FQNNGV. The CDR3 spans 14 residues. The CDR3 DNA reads TGTGCCAGCAGCTTAGAGCAGGGGGCAGGGACCCAGTACTTC. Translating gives CASSLEQGAGTQYF. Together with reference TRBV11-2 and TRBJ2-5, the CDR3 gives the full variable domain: EAGVAQSPRYKIIEKRQSVAFWCNPISGHATLYWYQQILGQGPKLLIQFQNNGVVDDSQLPKDRFSAERLKGVDSTLKIQPAKLEDSAVYLCASSLEQGAGTQYFGPGTRLLVL.

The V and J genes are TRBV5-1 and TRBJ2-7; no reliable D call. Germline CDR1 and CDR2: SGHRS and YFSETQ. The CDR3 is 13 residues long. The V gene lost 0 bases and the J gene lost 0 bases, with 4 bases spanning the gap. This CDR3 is CASSLGSSYEQYF. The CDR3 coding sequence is TGCGCCAGCAGCTTGGGCAGCTCCTACGAGCAGTACTTC.

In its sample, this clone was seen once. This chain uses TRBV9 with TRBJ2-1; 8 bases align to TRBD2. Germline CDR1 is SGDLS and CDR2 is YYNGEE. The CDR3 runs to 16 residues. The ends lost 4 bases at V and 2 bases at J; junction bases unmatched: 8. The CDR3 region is CASSLSGGATYNEQFF. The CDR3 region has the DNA TGTGCCAGCAGCCTCTCCGGGGGGGCAACCTACAATGAGCAGTTCTTC.

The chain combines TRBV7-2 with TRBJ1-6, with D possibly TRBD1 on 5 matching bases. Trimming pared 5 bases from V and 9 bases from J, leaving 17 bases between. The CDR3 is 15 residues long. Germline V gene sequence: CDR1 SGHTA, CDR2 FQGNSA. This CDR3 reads CASSLTGPGGSPLHF. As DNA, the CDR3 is TGTGCCAGCAGCCTAACTGGCCCCGGGGGTTCACCCCTCCACTTT.

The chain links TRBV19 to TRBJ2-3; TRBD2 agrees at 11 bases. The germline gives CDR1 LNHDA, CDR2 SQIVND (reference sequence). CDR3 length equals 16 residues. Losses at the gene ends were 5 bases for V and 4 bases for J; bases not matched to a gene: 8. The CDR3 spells CASSVRLAGRPDTQYF. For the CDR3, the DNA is TGTGCCAGTAGTGTTCGACTAGCGGGAAGACCAGATACGCAGTATTTT.

CDR3 sequence (DNA): TGTGCCAGCAGCTTGGGACTAGCGCAAGAGACCCAGTACTTC. Its translation is CASSLGLAQETQYF. V is TRBV5-4 and J is TRBJ2-5, with 8 positions matching TRBD2. CDR3 length: 14 amino acids. The ends lost 0 bases at V and 2 bases at J; junction bases unmatched: 0. The V gene's germline CDR1 is SGHNT and CDR2 YYREEE (reference sequence).

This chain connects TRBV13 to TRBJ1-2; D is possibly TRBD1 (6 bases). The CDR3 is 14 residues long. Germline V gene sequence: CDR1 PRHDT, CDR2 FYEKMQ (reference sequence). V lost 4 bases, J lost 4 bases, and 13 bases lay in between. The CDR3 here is CASSSPLRGYGYTF. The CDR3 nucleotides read TGTGCCAGCAGCTCCCCGCTCAGGGGCTATGGCTACACCTTC. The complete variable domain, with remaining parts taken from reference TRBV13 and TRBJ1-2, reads AAGVIQSPRHLIKEKRETATLKCYPIPRHDTVYWYQQGPGQDPQFLISFYEKMQSDKGSIPDRFSAQQFSDYHSELNMSSLELGDSALYFCASSSPLRGYGYTFGSGTRLTVV.

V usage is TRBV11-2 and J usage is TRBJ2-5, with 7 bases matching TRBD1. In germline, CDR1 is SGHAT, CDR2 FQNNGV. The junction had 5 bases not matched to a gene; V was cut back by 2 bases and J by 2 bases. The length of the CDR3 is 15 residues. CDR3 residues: CASSLLGQEQETQYF. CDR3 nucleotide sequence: TGTGCCAGCAGCTTACTTGGACAGGAACAAGAGACCCAGTACTTC.

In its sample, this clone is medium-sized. The CDR3 reads CATGTTNEQFF. The CDR3 coding sequence is TGTGCCACGGGGACTACTAATGAGCAGTTCTTC. V gene TRBV2 combines with J gene TRBJ2-1, with 7 bases aligning to TRBD2. Germline values: CDR1 SNHLY, CDR2 FYNNEI. V trimming: 10 bases; J trimming: 7 bases; junction bases outside the gene matches: 4. There are 11 residues in the CDR3.

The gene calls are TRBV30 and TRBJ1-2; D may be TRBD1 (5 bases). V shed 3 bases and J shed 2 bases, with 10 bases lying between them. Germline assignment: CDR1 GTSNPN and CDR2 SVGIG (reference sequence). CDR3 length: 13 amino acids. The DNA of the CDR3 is TGTGCCTGGAGCCGCCCAGGGAACTATGGCTACACCTTC. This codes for CAWSRPGNYGYTF.

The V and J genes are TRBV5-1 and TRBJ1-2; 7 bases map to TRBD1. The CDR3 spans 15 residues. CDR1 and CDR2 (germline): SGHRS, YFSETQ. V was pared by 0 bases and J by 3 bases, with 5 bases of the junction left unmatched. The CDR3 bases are TGCGCCAGCAGCTTGGATCAGGGGGAATACTATGGCTACACCTTC. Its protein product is CASSLDQGEYYGYTF.

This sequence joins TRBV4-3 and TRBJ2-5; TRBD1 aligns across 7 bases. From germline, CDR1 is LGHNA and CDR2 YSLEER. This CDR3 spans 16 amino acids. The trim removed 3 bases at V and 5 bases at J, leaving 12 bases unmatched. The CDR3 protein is CASSQQMGQSRETQYF. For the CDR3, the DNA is TGCGCCAGCAGCCAGCAGATGGGACAGTCTCGGGAGACCCAGTACTTC.

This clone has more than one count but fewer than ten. DNA for the CDR3: TGTGCCACTAAAGGGGGCACTGAAGCTTTCTTT. This codes for CATKGGTEAFF. This rearrangement joins TRBV7-9 to TRBJ1-1; perhaps TRBD1 as D (6 bases). The CDR3 has 11 residues. Deletions cut 10 bases from V and 4 bases from J, with 10 bases between. Per germline, CDR1 SEHNR and CDR2 FQNEAQ (reference sequence).